This TCR beta chain was sequenced during a study of blood T cells in healthy people across ages. Combining a sample-barcoded 5' primer with a J-beta primer mix, a second PCR ran for roughly 7 to 11 cycles. TCRdb reprocessed the 5' RACE reads with MiXCR, giving one entry per CDR3 protein. The sample shows approximately 830,000 distinct CDR3 sequences, around 68% of them seen only once. Looked up from germline, CDR1 is MDHEN and CDR2 is SYDVKM. There are 14 residues in the CDR3. The genes are TRBV28 and TRBJ2-1, with D possibly being TRBD2 (6 bases). The J call is doubtful: the DNA matches TRBJ2-7 better. Sequencing used blood. The origin of this receptor is a man younger than 45 in good health. The CDR3 is CASSPRGWLYEQYF. In DNA form, the CDR3 reads TGTGCCAGCAGTCCCCGGGGGTGGCTTTACGAGCAGTACTTC.